This entry describes one TCR beta chain. Its antigen remains unidentified. This sample was included in a study of T cell repertoires in cytomegalovirus infection. Study in general: From public TCR beta signatures came an indication of both CMV infection and matching HLA type. Study outcomes and limitations: Pooled public TCR beta family frequency picked out CMV carriers with the relevant HLA. Clonotype analysis showed dominance of the ex vivo response by HLA-C-restricted CMV-specific TCR beta clonotypes.

One entry per CDR3 protein, called by TCRdb with MiXCR from the reads. The sample has more than 150,000 distinct CDR3 sequences; around a quarter are singletons. The CDR3 is made up of 17 amino acids. Germline V lookup: CDR1 LNHNV, CDR2 YYDKDF (reference sequence). Losses at the gene ends were 4 bases for V and 2 bases for J; bases not matched to a gene: 5. The TCR sequence derives from a human donor in good health (CMV status not recorded). Some clones in this sample may be carry-over from other donors' samples. Sequencing used PBMCs. V is TRBV15 and J is TRBJ2-5, with 15 bases identical to TRBD2. CDR3 protein: CATSTGTSGGKQETQYF. The CDR3 bases are TGTGCCACCAGCACCGGGACTAGCGGGGGGAAGCAAGAGACCCAGTACTTC. The complete variable domain, with remaining parts taken from reference TRBV15 and TRBJ2-5, reads DAMVIQNPRYQVTQFGKPVTLSCSQTLNHNVMYWYQQKSSQAPKLLFHYYDKDFNNEADTPDNFQSRRPNTSFCFLDIRSPGLGDTAMYLCATSTGTSGGKQETQYFGPGTRLLVL.